These 24 T cell receptor beta chains share one sample of origin, sequenced in a study of T-cell reconstitution after alpha-beta-depleted transplantation in children. Unique molecular identifiers were built into the TCRbeta library. Each CDR3 protein gets one entry after TCRdb re-called the PCR reads with MiXCR. Here the sample spans about 830,000 distinct CDR3 sequences, approximately 15% being singletons. Sequencing used PBMCs, mostly from graft donor cells, obtained 360 days after TCRalphabeta/CD19-depleted stem cell transplant. The receptors stem from a male patient aged 5 to 17 who had a stem cell transplant for acute lymphoblastic leukemia, so the T cells may come from the graft donor.

The sample holds one count of this clonotype. The chain employs TRBV11-2 and TRBJ2-3; 12 nucleotides match TRBD2. The junction had 9 bases not matched to a gene; V was cut back by 4 bases and J by 4 bases. The germline CDR1 and CDR2 sequences are SGHAT and FQNNGV. CDR3 length equals 17 residues. The CDR3 DNA reads as TGTGCCAGCAGCTCCCCCCGGCTAGCGGGAGGGCCAGATACGCAGTATTTT. Translating it yields CASSSPRLAGGPDTQYF.

The rearrangement uses TRBV7-9 and TRBJ1-1, with D hard to call. Trimming took 8 bases from V and 0 from J, leaving 16 bases between them. The CDR3 has 15 residues. In germline, CDR1 is SEHNR, CDR2 FQNEAQ (reference sequence). In nucleotides, the CDR3 is TGTGCCAGCCCATCTGATGCGTTCTTGAACACTGAAGCTTTCTTT. Its protein is CASPSDAFLNTEAFF. Together with reference TRBV7-9 and TRBJ1-1, the CDR3 gives the full variable domain: DTGVSQNPRHKITKRGQNVTFRCDPISEHNRLYWYRQTLGQGPEFLTYFQNEAQLEKSRLLSDRFSAERPKGSFSTLEIQRTEQGDSAMYLCASPSDAFLNTEAFFGQGTRLTVV.

V gene TRBV5-1 combines with J gene TRBJ1-1; D unclear. Germline values: CDR1 SGHRS, CDR2 YFSETQ. V was cut by 7 bases and J by 4 bases, with 14 bases left in between. This CDR3 comprises 13 residues. The DNA for the CDR3 is TGCGCCAGCCGGCAGCAACGTGGCACTGAAGCTTTCTTT. Its translation: CASRQQRGTEAFF.

The CDR3, as DNA: TGTGCCATCTGTTTAGGGGGGGCTACCGGGACAGCGAACAATGAGCAGTTCTTC. It encodes CAICLGGATGTANNEQFF. J is TRBJ2-1 and V is TRBV12-3 or TRBV12-4; D assignment may be TRBD1 or TRBD2 (7 bases each). This CDR3 contains 18 residues. V was clipped by 10 bases and J by 5 bases, with 30 bases between them.

This clonotype has at least ten counts. This sequence joins TRBV4-1 and TRBJ2-3, with 7 bases aligning to TRBD2. Germline lookup yields CDR1 MGHRA and CDR2 YSYEKL. The CDR3 consists of 16 residues. Trimming took 3 bases from V and 5 from J; bases not matched to a gene: 11. The CDR3 bases are TGCGCCAGCAGCCACGGCTACCCGGGAGGTGGAGATACGCAGTATTTT. Its translation is CASSHGYPGGGDTQYF.

The CDR3 DNA reads TGTGCCAGCAGTTACTCGAATAGACTCAGCTTTTCCGCTGAAGCTTTCTTT. Protein sequence: CASSYSNRLSFSAEAFF. V gene TRBV6-5 combines with J gene TRBJ1-1, with D hard to call. CDR1 and CDR2 from the germline V gene are MNHEY and SVGAGI. The CDR3 extends over 17 amino acids. V lost 0 bases to trimming and J lost 6 bases, with 20 bases between them.

This clonotype was seen ten or more times. The chain has TRBV2 and TRBJ2-7, with 9 nucleotides matching TRBD2. This CDR3 is 15 amino acids long. Germline loops: CDR1 SNHLY, CDR2 FYNNEI. The V and J ends lost 0 bases and 5 bases, in that order; junction bases with no gene match: 5. CDR3 in amino acids: CASSEAGTSRDEQYF. CDR3 nucleotide sequence: TGTGCCAGCAGTGAAGCCGGGACTAGCAGGGACGAGCAGTACTTC.

The chain couples TRBV6-1 to TRBJ2-3; D is unclear. The CDR3 consists of 12 residues. Germline CDR1 reads MNHNS; CDR2 reads SASEGT. Trimming removed 2 bases at V and 6 bases at J, with 6 bases between. Here the CDR3 DNA reads TGTGCCAGCAGTGAAAGAAAGGATACGCAGTATTTT. This codes for CASSERKDTQYF.

This clonotype showed up just a few times. This chain uses TRBV27 with TRBJ2-5; maybe TRBD1 (5 bases). CDR1 MNHEY and CDR2 SMNVEV come from the germline V gene (reference sequence). The CDR3 runs 15 residues. V was cut by 0 bases and J by 4 bases, with 12 bases left in between. CDR3 amino acids: CASSLSRTNGETQYF. The DNA for the CDR3 is TGTGCCAGCAGTTTATCCCGGACAAACGGAGAGACCCAGTACTTC.

This clonotype was seen only a few times. The chain combines TRBV2 with TRBJ2-5; 7 bases line up with TRBD1. The CDR3 contains 14 residues. V shed 11 bases and J 0 bases; nucleotides not matched to a gene: 9. The germline V gene encodes CDR1 SNHLY and CDR2 FYNNEI. CDR3 sequence reads: CALTTGAHQETQYF. DNA for the CDR3: TGTGCCCTCACTACAGGGGCGCACCAAGAGACCCAGTACTTC.

For this clonotype: Being one base from a much bigger clone, this may be a read error. The chain employs TRBV6-4 and TRBJ2-3; D not certain. The germline CDR1 and CDR2 sequences are MRHNA and SNTAGT. The CDR3 runs 19 residues. In DNA, the CDR3 is TGTACCAGCAGTTTAGCCGGGTCTCGGCGACTTGTAAGCACAGATACGCAGTATTTT. It codes for CTSSLAGSRRLVSTDTQYF.

This clonotype came up a few times. The rearrangement links TRBV15 to TRBJ2-4; weak D call: TRBD2 (5 bases). The V end was cut by 0 bases, the J end by 12 bases, with 15 bases between. The CDR3 loop spans 14 amino acids. From germline, CDR1 is LNHNV and CDR2 YYDKDF (reference sequence). The CDR3 region is CATSRDEGPAPQYF. CDR3 in DNA: TGTGCCACCAGCAGAGACGAGGGCCCCGCGCCTCAGTACTTC. Full variable domain (rest looked up from reference TRBV15 and TRBJ2-4): DAMVIQNPRYQVTQFGKPVTLSCSQTLNHNVMYWYQQKSSQAPKLLFHYYDKDFNNEADTPDNFQSRRPNTSFCFLDIRSPGLGDTAMYLCATSRDEGPAPQYFGAGTRLSVL.

The rearrangement uses TRBV5-1 and TRBJ1-5; D not resolved. Deletions cut 2 bases from V and 6 bases from J, with 9 bases between. CDR1 is SGHRS and CDR2 is YFSETQ in the germline V gene. The CDR3 totals 13 residues. The CDR3 DNA reads TGCGCCAGCAGCTTTCTAGGGTTTCAGCCCCAGCATTTT. It is translated as CASSFLGFQPQHF. Full variable domain (remainder filled in from reference TRBV5-1 and TRBJ1-5): KAGVTQTPRYLIKTRGQQVTLSCSPISGHRSVSWYQQTPGQGLQFLFEYFSETQRNKGNFPGRFSGRQFSNSRSEMNVSTLELGDSALYLCASSFLGFQPQHFGDGTRLSIL.

The gene calls are TRBV20-1 and TRBJ1-1; D possibly corresponds to TRBD1 (6 bases). Trimming left V 3 bases short and J 5 bases short, with 19 bases between. This CDR3 region has 15 residues. From germline, CDR1 is DFQATT and CDR2 SNEGSKA (reference sequence). Here the CDR3 reads CSASPLGGRETEAFF. CDR3 coding DNA: TGCAGTGCTAGTCCGTTGGGGGGGCGCGAGACTGAAGCTTTCTTT.

The V and J genes are TRBV5-1 and TRBJ2-2; 8 bases fit TRBD2. From germline, CDR1 is SGHRS and CDR2 YFSETQ. J was trimmed by 6 bases and V by 6 bases; bases with no gene match: 10. The CDR3 consists of 15 residues. CDR3 sequence (DNA): TGCGCCAGCATTGACGAAGCGGGAGTGGCCGGGGAGCTGTTTTTT. Translating it yields CASIDEAGVAGELFF.

The gene calls are TRBV29-1 and TRBJ1-2; D is undetermined. The CDR3 covers 10 residues. V was trimmed by 8 bases and J by 6 bases, leaving 10 bases between them. Germline V gene sequence: CDR1 SQVTM, CDR2 ANQGSEA. CDR3 nucleotide sequence: TGCAGCCGATGGGAGGATGGCTACACCTTC. Translated, it gives CSRWEDGYTF.

This clonotype was detected a few times. The CDR3 loop reads CASSLDGGYEQFF. The CDR3, as DNA: TGTGCCAGCAGCTTGGACGGGGGCTATGAGCAGTTCTTC. The chain carries TRBV5-4 and TRBJ2-1; tentatively, D is TRBD1 or TRBD2 (6 bases each). V lost 0 bases to trimming and J lost 8 bases, with 9 bases between them. This CDR3 comprises 13 residues. Looked up from germline, CDR1 is SGHNT and CDR2 is YYREEE (reference sequence).

The rearrangement uses TRBV7-9 and TRBJ2-7; D unresolved. The germline CDR1 and CDR2 sequences are SEHNR and FQNEAQ (reference sequence). Trimming cost V 2 bases and J 2 bases, with 13 bases left between them. The CDR3 consists of 15 residues. Here the CDR3 reads CASSLLLAEPYEQYF. For the CDR3, the DNA is TGTGCCAGCAGCTTACTGTTGGCTGAACCCTACGAGCAGTACTTC.

This clonotype showed up just a few times. The J gene is TRBJ2-4, the V gene TRBV20-1, with 9 bases matching TRBD2. Germline V lookup: CDR1 DFQATT, CDR2 SNEGSKA (reference sequence). V shed 5 bases, J shed 2 bases, and the junction held 7 bases outside the gene matches. This CDR3 comprises 15 residues. The CDR3 protein is CSAGYSGRTKNIQYF. CDR3 sequence (DNA): TGCAGTGCTGGATATAGCGGGAGAACCAAAAACATTCAGTACTTC.

This clonotype was seen many times. The genes are TRBV6-5 and TRBJ2-2; the D is unclear. V was shortened by 2 bases and J by 2 bases, with 9 bases between the two germline ends. CDR1 MNHEY and CDR2 SVGAGI come from the germline V gene. The CDR3 contains 15 residues. The CDR3 region is CASSYRPLNTGELFF. CDR3 in DNA: TGTGCCAGCAGTTACCGGCCCCTTAACACCGGGGAGCTGTTTTTT.

This chain connects TRBV11-2 to TRBJ2-5; 7 bases fit TRBD2. The ends lost 8 bases at V and 2 bases at J; junction bases unmatched: 11. CDR1 and CDR2 from the germline V gene are SGHAT and FQNNGV. CDR3 length equals 15 residues. CDR3 region: CASGEGRRPQETQYF. CDR3 bases: TGTGCCAGCGGGGAGGGACGGCGACCTCAAGAGACCCAGTACTTC.

The sample holds a few counts of this clonotype. The rearrangement uses TRBV27 and TRBJ2-7; perhaps TRBD2 as D (6 bases). Germline V gives CDR1 MNHEY, CDR2 SMNVEV (reference sequence). This CDR3 comprises 16 residues. With 6 bases removed from V and 3 bases from J, the gap between germline ends came to 21 bases. Written as DNA, the CDR3 is TGTGCCAGCAGCCGGCTACTTCGGGGGAACCGCTACGAGCAGTACTTC. It translates to CASSRLLRGNRYEQYF.

This sequence joins TRBV10-3 and TRBJ2-7, with D tentatively TRBD1 (5 bases). V shed 0 bases and J shed 6 bases, with 15 bases lying between them. Germline assignment: CDR1 ENHRY and CDR2 SYGVKD. The CDR3 consists of 15 residues. The chain's CDR3 is CAISESETAVFEQYF. CDR3 DNA: TGTGCCATCAGTGAGTCTGAGACAGCTGTCTTCGAGCAGTACTTC.

This clonotype was picked up a small number of times. The chain combines TRBV6-1 with TRBJ2-7; D possibly corresponds to TRBD2 (5 bases). Germline CDR1 reads MNHNS; CDR2 reads SASEGT. The CDR3 loop spans 13 amino acids. V shed 4 bases and J shed 3 bases, with 10 bases lying between them. The DNA of the CDR3 is TGTGCCAGCAGTGTGGAGGTCTACTACGAGCAGTACTTC. Amino acids: CASSVEVYYEQYF.